This T cell receptor (beta chain) stems from a study of glioma-infiltrating T cells. CDR3 size: 13 residues. The germline V gene has CDR1 SGHTA and CDR2 FQGNSA. The iRepertoire nested amplicon-rescue multiplex PCR amplified TCR alpha and beta CDR3s from RNA. TCRdb re-derived calls from the multiplex PCR reads in MiXCR, one entry per CDR3 protein. The sample yields around 140,000 distinct CDR3 sequences, roughly two fifths seen once. Note on this clonotype: The antigen is not known. At one end the junction does not follow the germline gene, possibly because of a read error.

General study results and limits: Gliomas, especially low-grade, showed above-expected tissue-blood divergence; non-neoplastic patients showed below. CDR3 overlap between tissue and blood was very small.

The TCR sequence derives from a human donor with low-grade glioma or glioblastoma, undergoing nonglioma brain surgery, or in good health (not recorded which). The sample taken for sequencing was glioma tissue, nonneoplastic brain tissue, or PBMCs (not recorded which). V is TRBV7-2 and J is TRBJ2-3; D is unresolved. CDR3 DNA: TGTGCCCGCAGCTTGACACCTACAGATACGCAGTATTTT. Residues: CARSLTPTDTQYF.